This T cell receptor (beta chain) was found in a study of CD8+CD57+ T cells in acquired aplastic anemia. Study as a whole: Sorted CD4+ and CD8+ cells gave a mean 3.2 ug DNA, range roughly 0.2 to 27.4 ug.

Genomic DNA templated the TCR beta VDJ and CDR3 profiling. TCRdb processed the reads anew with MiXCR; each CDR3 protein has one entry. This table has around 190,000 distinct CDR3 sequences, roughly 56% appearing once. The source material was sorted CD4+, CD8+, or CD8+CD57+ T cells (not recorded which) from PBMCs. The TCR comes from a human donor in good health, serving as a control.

Here the CDR3 reads CATSTRVSNQPQHF. In DNA, the CDR3 is TGTGCCACCAGCACCAGGGTGAGCAATCAGCCCCAGCATTTT. The J gene is TRBJ1-5, the V gene TRBV15; tentatively, D is TRBD1 (5 bases). The germline V and J ends were trimmed by 4 bases and 1 base, with 8 bases remaining between them. CDR3 length: 14 amino acids. CDR1 LNHNV and CDR2 YYDKDF come from the germline V gene (reference sequence). Variable domain in full (rest from reference TRBV15 and TRBJ1-5): DAMVIQNPRYQVTQFGKPVTLSCSQTLNHNVMYWYQQKSSQAPKLLFHYYDKDFNNEADTPDNFQSRRPNTSFCFLDIRSPGLGDTAMYLCATSTRVSNQPQHFGDGTRLSIL.